This entry lists 16 T cell receptor beta chains sequenced from one sample in a study of control samples from healthy donors and cancer patients. Profiled with immunoSEQ multiplex PCR; TCRdb holds only in-frame clones, not every one. The sample lists 150,000 to 200,000 clones, 85% to 95% occurring once. The sequencing sample was made of blood. These receptors all come from a young woman in good health.

This chain links TRBV6-5 with TRBJ2-3; the match to TRBD1 covers 12 bases. Trimming took 2 bases from V and 4 from J; bases not matched to a gene: 4. Germline V gene sequence: CDR1 MNHEY, CDR2 SVGAGI. This CDR3 is built from 16 residues. The CDR3 loop is CASSYLGQGAADTQYF. The CDR3 DNA sequence: TGTGCCAGCAGTTACCTGGGACAGGGGGCCGCAGATACGCAGTATTTT.

The V gene is TRBV24-1, the J gene TRBJ2-3, with 10 positions matching TRBD1. Germline V lookup: CDR1 KGHDR, CDR2 SFDVKD. CDR3 length equals 14 residues. Losses at the gene ends were 9 bases for V and 4 bases for J; bases not matched to a gene: 6. The CDR3 coding sequence is TGTGCCACCTCAGACAGGGGGCCAGCAGATACGCAGTATTTT. Translating gives CATSDRGPADTQYF.

This sequence joins TRBV7-2 and TRBJ1-6, with 9 positions matching TRBD1. J lost 6 bases, V lost 3 bases, and 12 bases had no gene match. Germline CDR1 and CDR2: SGHTA and FQGNSA. CDR3 length: 18 amino acids. CDR3 loop: CASSLDRGPWRPNSPLHF. The CDR3 DNA is TGTGCCAGCAGCTTGGACAGGGGACCCTGGAGGCCTAATTCACCCCTCCACTTT.

The chain employs TRBV7-9 and TRBJ2-1; TRBD2 matches 7 bases. CDR1 SEHNR and CDR2 FQNEAQ come from the germline V gene (reference sequence). The ends lost 5 bases at V and 6 bases at J; junction bases unmatched: 10. The CDR3 has 15 residues. The CDR3 region has the DNA TGTGCCAGCAGCCCGGACTGGGCGGGAGTCAATGAGCAGTTCTTC. Its protein product is CASSPDWAGVNEQFF. Full variable domain (remainder filled in from reference TRBV7-9 and TRBJ2-1): DTGVSQNPRHKITKRGQNVTFRCDPISEHNRLYWYRQTLGQGPEFLTYFQNEAQLEKSRLLSDRFSAERPKGSFSTLEIQRTEQGDSAMYLCASSPDWAGVNEQFFGPGTRLTVL.

This clone was counted a few times. CDR3 DNA sequence: TGCAGCGTTCGTGAGGGATCAACTAATGAAAAACTGTTTTTT. It specifies CSVREGSTNEKLFF. The gene calls are TRBV29-1 and TRBJ1-4; D remains ambiguous. CDR1 SQVTM and CDR2 ANQGSEA come from the germline V gene. The CDR3 contains 14 residues. V was pared by 5 bases and J by 0 bases, with 10 bases between.

This clone has just a few counts. V and J are TRBV5-6 and TRBJ1-2; D gene ambiguous. Trimming removed 1 base at V and 9 bases at J, with 13 bases between. Germline CDR1 is SGHDT and CDR2 is YYEEEE. The CDR3 is 13 amino acids. Written as DNA, the CDR3 is TGTGCCAGCAGCTTGCGGGCAGGCGAGAGCTACACCTTC. Its protein product is CASSLRAGESYTF.

The CDR3 DNA follows: TGTGCCAGCAGCCCCCGGACAACCCTTGCTGAAAAACTGTTTTTT. Protein sequence: CASSPRTTLAEKLFF. This chain connects TRBV5-6 to TRBJ1-4, with TRBD1 as a possible D gene (5 bases). Looked up from germline, CDR1 is SGHDT and CDR2 is YYEEEE. V gave up 4 bases and J gave up 7 bases, with 17 bases separating them. CDR3 length: 15 amino acids.

The chain links TRBV18 to TRBJ1-2; a possible D gene is TRBD1 (6 bases). V lost 3 bases and J 6 bases, leaving 8 bases between the germline ends. CDR3 length: 12 residues. Per the germline V gene, CDR1 is KGHSH and CDR2 is LQKENI. The CDR3 loop reads CASSPTGNGYTF. As DNA, the CDR3 is TGTGCCAGCTCACCCACAGGGAATGGCTACACCTTC.

The chain joins TRBV4-3 to TRBJ2-2; D perhaps matches TRBD1 (5 bases). CDR1 and CDR2 from the germline V gene are LGHNA and YSLEER. This CDR3 is built from 16 residues. The V end lost 0 bases, the J end lost 2 bases, and 10 bases lay between the germline ends. The CDR3 loop is CASSQERQGNTGELFF. In nucleotides, the CDR3 is TGCGCCAGCAGCCAAGAGAGGCAGGGCAACACCGGGGAGCTGTTTTTT.

V usage is TRBV24-1 and J usage is TRBJ2-7, with D unclear. Per germline, CDR1 KGHDR and CDR2 SFDVKD. The CDR3 sequence is 12 residues long. The V gene lost 3 bases and the J gene lost 9 bases, with 11 bases spanning the gap. CDR3 sequence: CATSDEKGWQYF. The CDR3 DNA is TGTGCCACCAGTGATGAAAAAGGGTGGCAGTACTTC.

The rearrangement uses TRBV20-1 and TRBJ2-7, with D perhaps being TRBD1 or TRBD2 (5 bases each). Trimming pared 3 bases from V and 5 bases from J, leaving 17 bases between. The CDR3 extends over 14 amino acids. CDR1 and CDR2 (germline): DFQATT, SNEGSKA (reference sequence). CDR3 bases: TGCAGTGCTAGTAGGGACCTTCAAGTCGACGAGCAGTACTTC. It yields the protein CSASRDLQVDEQYF.

This clone was seen only once. V and J are TRBV29-1 and TRBJ1-3, with 9 nucleotides matching TRBD1. Per the germline V gene, CDR1 is SQVTM and CDR2 is ANQGSEA. The CDR3 covers 13 residues. V lost 6 bases to trimming and J lost 1 base; unmatched junction nucleotides: 1. The CDR3 DNA follows: TGCAGCGTGGGACAGGGATCTGGAAACACCATATATTTT. Its protein is CSVGQGSGNTIYF.

The gene calls are TRBV3-1 (or the pseudogene TRBV3-2) and TRBJ1-1; 10 bases align to TRBD1. V was clipped by 4 bases and J by 4 bases; unmatched bases: 3. Germline V lookup: CDR1 LGHDT, CDR2 YNNKEL (reference sequence). The CDR3 contains 14 residues. The DNA for the CDR3 is TGTGCCAGCAGCCGGACAGGGGGATCCACTGAAGCTTTCTTT. Protein sequence: CASSRTGGSTEAFF.

J is TRBJ1-1 and V is TRBV3-1 (or the pseudogene TRBV3-2), with D unclear. The CDR3 extends over 13 amino acids. V gave up 4 bases and J gave up 7 bases, with 13 bases separating them. Per germline, CDR1 LGHDT and CDR2 YNNKEL (reference sequence). This CDR3 reads CASSLVSKGEAFF. CDR3 bases: TGTGCCAGCAGCCTAGTCTCTAAGGGTGAAGCTTTCTTT.

The V and J genes are TRBV7-2 and TRBJ1-2; tentatively, D is TRBD1 (5 bases). Germline assignment: CDR1 SGHTA and CDR2 FQGNSA. The germline V and J ends were trimmed by 0 bases and 4 bases, with 9 bases remaining between them. The CDR3 spans 14 residues. CDR3 protein: CASSLAPGTYGYTF. CDR3 in DNA: TGTGCCAGCAGCTTAGCGCCAGGGACCTATGGCTACACCTTC.

The rearrangement links TRBV5-6 to TRBJ2-7; the match to TRBD2 covers 7 bases. CDR3 length: 16 residues. V lost 2 bases and J lost 3; bases outside the gene matches: 11. Looked up from germline, CDR1 is SGHDT and CDR2 is YYEEEE. The CDR3 DNA follows: TGTGCCAGCAGCTTATCCAGGGCGGGGGTCAGCTACGAGCAGTACTTC. Translating gives CASSLSRAGVSYEQYF.